The 14 T cell receptor beta chains given below trace back to one sample, sequenced in a study of blood T cell repertoires in COVID-19. TCRdb's table, derived via immunoSEQ multiplex PCR, lists solely in-frame clones and lacks some. The repertoire holds about 250,000 clones, with about 91% as singletons. Sample: peripheral blood. All receptors derive from a woman aged 30 to 39 with COVID-19, enrolled during active disease.

A remark on this clone: Other nucleotide sequences in the sample specify the same CDR3. The J gene is TRBJ1-1, the V gene TRBV7-8; 9 bases are shared with TRBD1. Per germline, CDR1 SGHVS and CDR2 FQNEAQ. This CDR3 is 14 amino acids long. V shed 5 bases and J 3 bases; nucleotides not matched to a gene: 4. The CDR3 bases are TGTGCCAGCAGCCCCCGGACAGGGGACACTGAAGCTTTCTTT. Residues: CASSPRTGDTEAFF.

The chain joins TRBV5-8 to TRBJ1-1; D is possibly TRBD1 (5 bases). CDR3 size: 14 residues. Trimming removed 6 bases from V and 0 bases from J, with 12 bases in between. CDR1 and CDR2 (germline): SGHTS, YDEGEE. The DNA of the CDR3 is TGTGCCAGCACATTCAGGGTCGTGAACACTGAAGCTTTCTTT. This translates into CASTFRVVNTEAFF.

About this clone: Other nucleotide sequences in the sample specify the same CDR3. The rearrangement uses TRBV29-1 and TRBJ1-1, with D perhaps TRBD1 (6 bases). CDR3 length equals 12 residues. CDR1 and CDR2 from the germline V gene are SQVTM and ANQGSEA. V lost 7 bases and J lost 0, with 9 bases in between. In DNA, the CDR3 is TGCAGCGCGGGACACATGAACACTGAAGCTTTCTTT. It encodes CSAGHMNTEAFF.

In regard to this clone: One junction end disagrees with the germline gene, perhaps due to a read error. The genes are TRBV19 and TRBJ1-3; 10 nucleotides line up with TRBD1. Per germline, CDR1 LNHDA and CDR2 SQIVND (reference sequence). This CDR3 is built from 18 residues. This CDR3 is CASSLRETGGESGNTIYF. DNA of the CDR3: TGTGCCAGTAGTTTGAGGGAGACAGGGGGCGAATCTGGCAACACCATATATTTT.

The chain links TRBV11-2 to TRBJ1-1; D not resolved. The germline gives CDR1 SGHAT, CDR2 FQNNGV. This CDR3 region has 12 residues. V was cut by 3 bases and J by 5 bases, with 7 bases left in between. The CDR3: CASSFSGTEAFF. In DNA, the CDR3 is TGTGCCAGCAGCTTTAGCGGAACTGAAGCTTTCTTT.

The chain carries TRBV4-3 and TRBJ2-5; D might be TRBD1 (6 bases). V was trimmed by 0 bases and J by 5 bases, leaving 22 bases between them. Germline V gene data show CDR1 as LGHNA and CDR2 as YSLEER. This CDR3 region has 18 residues. The CDR3 loop is CASSQDFPGHSTSETQYF. CDR3 DNA: TGCGCCAGCAGCCAAGACTTCCCGGGACACTCGACCTCGGAGACCCAGTACTTC.

The V call is TRBV4-1, the J call TRBJ1-2; D is unresolved. V was clipped by 2 bases and J by 4 bases, with 14 bases between them. CDR1 and CDR2 from the germline V gene are MGHRA and YSYEKL. There are 15 residues in the CDR3. CDR3 region: CASSQTIEKIYGYTF. CDR3 in DNA: TGCGCCAGCAGCCAAACCATCGAGAAGATCTATGGCTACACCTTC.

This rearrangement joins TRBV5-6 to TRBJ1-1, with TRBD1 identical over 7 bases. Germline assignment: CDR1 SGHDT and CDR2 YYEEEE. This CDR3 contains 14 residues. The V segment lost 3 bases and the J segment 2 bases; nucleotides outside the gene matches: 4. The DNA of the CDR3 is TGTGCCAGCAGCTGGGGACAGATAAACACTGAAGCTTTCTTT. Translated: CASSWGQINTEAFF.

The V and J genes are TRBV5-1 and TRBJ1-3; tentatively, D is TRBD1 (6 bases). V lost 4 bases and J 0 bases, leaving 20 bases between the germline ends. Germline loops: CDR1 SGHRS, CDR2 YFSETQ. This CDR3 has 18 amino acids. In DNA form, the CDR3 reads TGCGCCAGCAGCGACCGAGACCAAGCAGGGGACTCTGGAAACACCATATATTTT. Residues: CASSDRDQAGDSGNTIYF.

This chain links TRBV14 with TRBJ2-7, with D possibly being TRBD1 (6 bases). Germline assignment: CDR1 SGHDN and CDR2 FVKESK. The CDR3 covers 15 residues. V gave up 1 base and J gave up 1 base, with 11 bases separating them. CDR3 nucleotide sequence: TGTGCCAGCAGCCAAGCTTCGGGACAATCCTACGAGCAGTACGTC. This encodes CASSQASGQSYEQYV.

The rearrangement joins TRBV6-1 to TRBJ1-2, with TRBD1 matching 7 bases. CDR3 size: 16 residues. V lost 3 bases to trimming and J lost 4 bases; unmatched junction nucleotides: 11. Germline CDR1 is MNHNS and CDR2 is SASEGT. The CDR3 DNA is TGTGCCAGCAGTGAGAGGGCTTCCGACAGGGTCTATGGCTACACCTTC. It specifies CASSERASDRVYGYTF.

The CDR3: CASSKRQGGNTEAFF. CDR3 DNA: TGTGCCAGCAGTAAACGACAGGGGGGGAACACTGAAGCTTTCTTT. The chain is built from TRBV6-5 and TRBJ1-1; 9 bases align to TRBD1. The CDR3 loop spans 15 amino acids. V lost 5 bases to trimming and J lost 1 base; unmatched junction nucleotides: 5. Germline V gene sequence: CDR1 MNHEY, CDR2 SVGAGI.

Only a few counts were recorded for this clone. The V gene is TRBV21-1, the J gene TRBJ1-6; TRBD1, the table's D call, was not compared with the DNA. TRBV21-1 corresponds to a pseudogene. This CDR3 is built from 11 residues. CDR3 loop: CASSRVDTLHF. CDR3 DNA sequence: TGTGCCAGCAGCAGGGTGGACACCCTCCACTTT.

The chain is built from TRBV4-2 and TRBJ2-2, with TRBD2 identical over 9 bases. The CDR3 has 15 residues. The V segment lost 4 bases and the J segment 6 bases; nucleotides outside the gene matches: 6. Germline assignment: CDR1 LGHNA and CDR2 YNFKEQ. This CDR3 reads CASSPGGGGAGELFF. Written as DNA, the CDR3 is TGTGCCAGCAGCCCGGGCGGCGGGGGGGCCGGGGAGCTGTTTTTT.